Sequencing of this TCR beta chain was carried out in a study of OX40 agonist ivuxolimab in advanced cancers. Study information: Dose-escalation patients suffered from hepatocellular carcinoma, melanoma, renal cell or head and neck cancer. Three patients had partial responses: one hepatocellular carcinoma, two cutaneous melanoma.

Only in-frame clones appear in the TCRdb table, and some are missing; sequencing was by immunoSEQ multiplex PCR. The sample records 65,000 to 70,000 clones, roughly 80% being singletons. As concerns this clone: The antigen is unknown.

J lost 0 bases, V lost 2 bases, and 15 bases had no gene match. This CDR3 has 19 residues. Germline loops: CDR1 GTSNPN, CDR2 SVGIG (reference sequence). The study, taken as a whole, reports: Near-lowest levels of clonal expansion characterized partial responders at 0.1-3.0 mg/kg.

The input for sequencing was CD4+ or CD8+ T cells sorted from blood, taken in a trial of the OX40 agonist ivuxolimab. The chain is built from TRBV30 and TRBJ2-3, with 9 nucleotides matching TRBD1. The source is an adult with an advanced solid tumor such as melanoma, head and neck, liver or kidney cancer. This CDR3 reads CAWSFPDRGGPLSTDTQYF. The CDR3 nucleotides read TGTGCCTGGAGTTTCCCGGACAGGGGCGGCCCCCTTAGCACAGATACGCAGTATTTT.